The 23 T cell receptor beta chains below were found in one sample sequenced in a study of CD8 T cells in ankylosing spondylitis. MiXCR, run by TCRdb on the 5' RACE reads, gives a single entry per CDR3 protein. In the table there are 200,000 to 300,000 distinct CDR3 sequences, less than 10% of which are singletons. The sequenced sample consisted of blood, either unsorted or a sorted T cell fraction (not recorded which). All receptors come from a male donor with ankylosing spondylitis or in good health (not recorded which).

In its sample, this clonotype was seen a few times. The chain couples TRBV5-1 to TRBJ2-2; possibly TRBD1 or TRBD2 for D (6 bases each). Germline values: CDR1 SGHRS, CDR2 YFSETQ. CDR3 length equals 16 residues. Trimming cost V 4 bases and J 5 bases, with 18 bases left between them. The CDR3 DNA follows: TGCGCCAGCAGCACCCGGACAGATGGGGGGACCGGGGAGCTGTTTTTT. It translates to CASSTRTDGGTGELFF.

This clonotype was detected ten times or more. Written as DNA, the CDR3 is TGTGCCATCGGTATCGCAGGGGCCGGTCAGCCCCAGCATTTT. Its protein is CAIGIAGAGQPQHF. The chain combines TRBV10-3 with TRBJ1-5; D possibly corresponds to TRBD1 (6 bases). Trimming took off 8 bases at V and 6 bases at J, with 17 bases between the two ends. The CDR3 is 14 amino acids. Per germline, CDR1 ENHRY and CDR2 SYGVKD.

Note on this clonotype: Germline and junction disagree at one end, which may indicate a read error. The gene calls are TRBV6-1 and TRBJ1-4; TRBD1 is a possible D gene (5 bases). Germline V gene data show CDR1 as MNHNS and CDR2 as SASEGT. The CDR3 is made up of 14 amino acids. CDR3 coding DNA: TGTGCCAGCAGCCCGGGACTGATGAATGAAAACCTGTTTTTT. Its protein is CASSPGLMNENLFF.

There are many counts of this clonotype. The chain joins TRBV6-5 to TRBJ1-2; no reliable D call. CDR3 length: 15 amino acids. Germline-derived CDR1 and CDR2 are MNHEY and SVGAGI. V lost 0 bases to trimming and J lost 4 bases, with 12 bases between them. CDR3 residues: CASSYSAQSFYGYTF. In nucleotides, the CDR3 is TGTGCCAGCAGTTACTCGGCCCAAAGTTTCTATGGCTACACCTTC.

V and J are TRBV7-2 and TRBJ1-6, with unresolved D. The CDR3 covers 15 residues. The V end was cut by 4 bases, the J end by 3 bases, with 10 bases between. Germline V CDR1 and CDR2: SGHTA, FQGNSA. CDR3 in DNA: TGTGCCAGCAGCTCCCCCGGCAACTATAATTCACCCCTCCACTTT. Protein: CASSSPGNYNSPLHF.

There are many counts of this clonotype. The rearrangement joins TRBV25-1 to TRBJ1-1, with TRBD1 identical over 11 bases. The CDR3 is 16 amino acids. Germline V gene data show CDR1 as MGHDK and CDR2 as SYGVNS. V shed 6 bases and J 4 bases; nucleotides not matched to a gene: 10. In DNA, the CDR3 is TGTGCCAGCAGGGAGGGACAGGGGGAGAGGGTCACTGAAGCTTTCTTT. Translated, it gives CASREGQGERVTEAFF.

The chain carries TRBV4-2 and TRBJ2-7; the match to TRBD2 covers 8 bases. This CDR3 region has 17 residues. The V gene's germline CDR1 is LGHNA and CDR2 YNFKEQ. J gave up 2 bases and V 0 bases, and 9 bases lay outside the gene matches. The CDR3 spells CASSQEDRSGSPYEQYF. CDR3 nucleotide sequence: TGTGCCAGCAGCCAAGAGGATAGGAGCGGGAGCCCCTACGAGCAGTACTTC.

There are many counts of this clonotype. A read error may produce the germline difference seen at one junction end. The chain couples TRBV7-2 to TRBJ1-5; D might be TRBD1 (5 bases). The length of the CDR3 is 13 residues. Germline assignment: CDR1 SGHTA and CDR2 FQGNSA. The CDR3 DNA is TGCGCCAGCAGCTCTAGGGGAGATCAGCCCCAGCATTTT. Amino acids: CASSSRGDQPQHF.

At least ten counts were recorded for this clonotype. DNA of the CDR3: TGCAGTGCTACCCCGGGGACTATTCAAGAGACCCAGTACTTC. Its protein product is CSATPGTIQETQYF. V usage is TRBV20-1 and J usage is TRBJ2-5, with 7 bases matching TRBD2. Germline lookup yields CDR1 DFQATT and CDR2 SNEGSKA (reference sequence). The CDR3 covers 14 residues. V lost 4 bases, J lost 2 bases, and 7 bases stayed unmatched.

The table lists this clonotype with many counts. The rearrangement uses TRBV12-3 or TRBV12-4 and TRBJ2-1; possible D gene TRBD2, 5 bases. The CDR3 runs 13 residues. The V gene lost 7 bases and the J gene lost 9 bases, with 16 bases spanning the gap. CDR3 region: CASTLEEAGEQFF. The CDR3 DNA follows: TGTGCCAGCACCTTAGAGGAGGCGGGTGAGCAGTTCTTC.

CDR3 nucleotide sequence: TGTGCCAGCAGCTTAGCCCCGGCACGTCAGAGCAATGAGCAGTTCTTC. Protein product: CASSLAPARQSNEQFF. The chain has TRBV11-2 and TRBJ2-1; D unclear. This CDR3 is 16 amino acids long. The V gene lost 1 base and the J gene lost 6 bases, with 16 bases spanning the gap. The germline gives CDR1 SGHAT, CDR2 FQNNGV.

This clonotype has at least ten counts. This chain uses TRBV6-2 or TRBV6-3 with TRBJ2-2; 7 nucleotides agree with TRBD2. Trimming cost V 6 bases and J 4 bases; bases outside gene matches: 5. This CDR3 region has 14 residues. Germline CDR1 MNHEY, CDR2 SVGEGT. The CDR3 sequence: CASSGLVGTGELFF. For the CDR3, the DNA is TGTGCCAGCAGCGGACTAGTGGGCACCGGGGAGCTGTTTTTT.

This clonotype was counted at least ten times. J is TRBJ2-2 and V is TRBV6-2 or TRBV6-3; 9 nucleotides align to TRBD2. The CDR3 spans 18 residues. Germline CDR1 reads MNHEY; CDR2 reads SVGEGT. With V trimmed by 4 bases and J by 4 bases, 13 bases remained unmatched. CDR3 nucleotide sequence: TGTGCCAGCAGTTCTGGGAAAGTAGCGGGAGAATTCACCGGGGAGCTGTTTTTT. Translating gives CASSSGKVAGEFTGELFF.

This clonotype was found many times. The chain links TRBV20-1 to TRBJ2-1, with 11 positions matching TRBD2. Germline trimming cut 0 bases from V and 6 bases from J; bases unmatched to any gene: 4. Germline-derived CDR1 and CDR2 are DFQATT and SNEGSKA (reference sequence). The CDR3 runs to 15 residues. The DNA for the CDR3 is TGCAGTGCTAGAGATGGAACTAGCGGGAGCAATGAGCAGTTCTTC. The encoded protein is CSARDGTSGSNEQFF.

This clonotype came up many times. The rearrangement links TRBV29-1 to TRBJ2-3; possible D gene TRBD1, 5 bases. This CDR3 is 12 amino acids long. With 7 bases removed from V and 6 bases from J, the gap between germline ends came to 14 bases. The germline CDR1 and CDR2 sequences are SQVTM and ANQGSEA. CDR3 bases: TGCAGCGCACGACAGTTTTCGGATACGCAGTATTTT. Its translation is CSARQFSDTQYF.

This clonotype turned up a few times. The chain combines TRBV5-1 with TRBJ1-2; the D gene is possibly TRBD1 (6 bases). The CDR3 length is 14 residues. V was shortened by 4 bases and J by 4 bases, with 14 bases between the two germline ends. CDR1 is SGHRS and CDR2 is YFSETQ in the germline V gene. DNA of the CDR3: TGCGCCAGCAGCAGTGAGGGGGGGAGCTATGGCTACACCTTC. This translates into CASSSEGGSYGYTF. The entire variable domain, with the rest obtained from reference TRBV5-1 and TRBJ1-2, is as follows: KAGVTQTPRYLIKTRGQQVTLSCSPISGHRSVSWYQQTPGQGLQFLFEYFSETQRNKGNFPGRFSGRQFSNSRSEMNVSTLELGDSALYLCASSSEGGSYGYTFGSGTRLTVV.

This clonotype was observed many times. The chain joins TRBV5-1 to TRBJ1-5, with a tentative D call TRBD1 (6 bases). The ends were cut back, 4 bases at V and 9 bases at J, with 20 bases in the middle. This CDR3 comprises 15 residues. CDR1 is SGHRS and CDR2 is YFSETQ in the germline V gene. CDR3 residues: CASSPGGPSSWPQHF. CDR3 DNA sequence: TGCGCCAGCAGCCCGGGGGGGCCGAGTTCGTGGCCCCAGCATTTT.

This clonotype was seen repeatedly, ten times or more. The genes are TRBV20-1 and TRBJ2-1, with 7 bases identical to TRBD1. Trimming removed 3 bases from V and 4 bases from J; junction bases left unmatched: 9. CDR3 length equals 15 residues. CDR1 is DFQATT, CDR2 SNEGSKA, per germline (reference sequence). CDR3 in amino acids: CSARPPGQRYNEQFF. CDR3 DNA: TGCAGTGCTAGGCCGCCGGGACAGAGATACAATGAGCAGTTCTTC.

This clonotype came up many times. The chain recombines TRBV4-3 with TRBJ2-7; D tentatively reads TRBD1 or TRBD2 (6 bases each). V was shortened by 4 bases and J by 5 bases, with 15 bases between the two germline ends. There are 14 residues in the CDR3. CDR1 LGHNA and CDR2 YSLEER come from the germline V gene. The CDR3 region has the DNA TGCGCCAGCAGCCCGCGGGACACCTCGAACGAGCAGTACTTC. As protein: CASSPRDTSNEQYF.

Ten or more counts support this clonotype. CDR3 residues: CASSVGGAGELFF. The CDR3 region has the DNA TGTGCCAGCAGCGTAGGGGGGGCCGGGGAGCTGTTTTTT. The chain joins TRBV9 to TRBJ2-2; tentative D call: TRBD2 (6 bases). With 0 bases removed from V and 6 bases from J, the gap between germline ends came to 6 bases. Germline V gene lookup returns CDR1 SGDLS and CDR2 YYNGEE. The length of the CDR3 is 13 residues.

This clonotype was counted ten times or more. This CDR3 is CSASRGPSSYEQYF. The CDR3 DNA is TGCAGTGCTAGCAGAGGGCCCTCCTCCTACGAGCAGTACTTC. V usage is TRBV20-1 and J usage is TRBJ2-7, with TRBD2 as a possible D gene (5 bases). This CDR3 region has 14 residues. V lost 3 bases and J 0 bases, leaving 12 bases between the germline ends. Germline CDR1 and CDR2: DFQATT and SNEGSKA (reference sequence).

At least ten counts were recorded for this clonotype. The chain carries TRBV20-1 and TRBJ2-7; 7 nucleotides line up with TRBD2. The CDR3 runs 18 residues. In germline, CDR1 is DFQATT, CDR2 SNEGSKA (reference sequence). J gave up 2 bases and V 5 bases, and 21 bases lay outside the gene matches. CDR3 DNA: TGCAGTGCTCGGGGGGAGGTCCTACGAACTTACTCGGCCTACGAGCAGTACTTC. This codes for CSARGEVLRTYSAYEQYF.

This clonotype has ten or more counts. The chain joins TRBV12-3 or TRBV12-4 to TRBJ2-3, with 10 bases that match TRBD1. The CDR3 contains 18 residues. The J segment lost 6 bases and the V segment lost 2 bases, leaving 14 bases of the junction unmatched. CDR3 coding DNA: TGTGCCAGCAGTTTATACCGCATGACGACAGGGGGCGCGGATACGCAGTATTTT. The encoded protein is CASSLYRMTTGGADTQYF.